This entry lists 8 T cell receptor beta chains sequenced from one sample in a study of T cell responses to AZD1222 COVID-19 vaccine. The protocol was immunoSEQ multiplex PCR, while the TCRdb copy is restricted to in-frame clones and leaves out a portion. The top ten hold 1.7% of the sample, which has roughly 200,000 clones, less than 95% seen once. Specimen: peripheral blood, collected 28 days after the second dose of the MenACWY control vaccine. The receptors were gathered from an adult who received the MenACWY meningococcal vaccine as a control.

The chain joins TRBV28 to TRBJ2-7, with 10 bases lining up with TRBD1. From germline, CDR1 is MDHEN and CDR2 SYDVKM. This CDR3 is 15 amino acids long. The V gene end was trimmed by 8 bases and the J gene end by 3 bases; junction bases not matched to a gene: 10. The CDR3 reads CASRVMGQGNYEQYF. Here the CDR3 DNA reads TGTGCCAGCCGCGTTATGGGACAGGGGAACTACGAGCAGTACTTC.

This clone appeared once. This chain uses TRBV9 with TRBJ2-5; either TRBD1 or TRBD2 may supply D (5 bases each). Looked up from germline, CDR1 is SGDLS and CDR2 is YYNGEE. Deletions cut 3 bases from V and 4 bases from J, with 10 bases between. The CDR3 extends over 13 amino acids. As DNA, the CDR3 is TGTGCCAGCAGCGGGGCAGGGACAGAGACCCAGTACTTC. Translated: CASSGAGTETQYF.

The rearrangement joins TRBV3-1 (or the pseudogene TRBV3-2) to TRBJ1-5; D gene ambiguous. The CDR3 loop spans 15 amino acids. Germline V gene lookup returns CDR1 LGHDT and CDR2 YNNKEL (reference sequence). Trimming took 1 base from V and 6 from J, leaving 13 bases between them. The CDR3 nucleotides read TGTGCCAGCAGCCAAGTGCAGGAGGTGGGTCAGCCCCAGCATTTT. It is translated as CASSQVQEVGQPQHF.

The gene calls are TRBV11-3 and TRBJ2-1; 9 bases fit TRBD2. CDR3 length: 15 residues. Germline V gives CDR1 SGHNT, CDR2 YENEEA. Trimming at V came to 2 bases and at J to 4 bases, leaving 3 bases not matched to a gene. In DNA, the CDR3 is TGTGCCAGCAGCTTAACTAGCGGGCCTTACAATGAGCAGTTCTTC. It is translated as CASSLTSGPYNEQFF.

The chain links TRBV27 to TRBJ2-1, with 7 nucleotides matching TRBD2. This CDR3 region has 16 residues. The trim removed 3 bases at V and 1 base at J, leaving 6 bases unmatched. Germline CDR1 and CDR2: MNHEY and SMNVEV (reference sequence). The CDR3 nucleotides are TGTGCCAGCAGTTTTTTTCCTAGCGGTTCCTACAATGAGCAGTTCTTC. Amino acids: CASSFFPSGSYNEQFF.

V and J are TRBV9 and TRBJ2-1; tentatively, D is TRBD2 (6 bases). The CDR3 consists of 17 residues. Per the germline V gene, CDR1 is SGDLS and CDR2 is YYNGEE. The V end was cut by 0 bases, the J end by 0 bases, with 13 bases between. CDR3 sequence reads: CASSVGTGEYSYNEQFF. The DNA for the CDR3 is TGTGCCAGCAGCGTAGGAACGGGAGAATACTCCTACAATGAGCAGTTCTTC.

This clone was seen just once. This chain links TRBV4-1 with TRBJ2-7; D unresolved. The germline CDR1 and CDR2 sequences are MGHRA and YSYEKL. The CDR3 runs to 13 residues. V was cut by 0 bases and J by 3 bases, with 6 bases left in between. The DNA for the CDR3 is TGCGCCAGCAGCCAAGAAGTCAGCTACGAGCAGTACTTC. Residues: CASSQEVSYEQYF.

This chain joins TRBV3-1 (or the pseudogene TRBV3-2) and TRBJ1-3; 8 nucleotides line up with TRBD1. This CDR3 comprises 14 residues. J gave up 4 bases and V 4 bases, and 3 bases lay outside the gene matches. Germline CDR1 is LGHDT and CDR2 is YNNKEL (reference sequence). The CDR3 region is CASSRQGAGNTIYF. The CDR3 DNA reads as TGTGCCAGCAGCCGTCAGGGGGCAGGAAACACCATATATTTT.